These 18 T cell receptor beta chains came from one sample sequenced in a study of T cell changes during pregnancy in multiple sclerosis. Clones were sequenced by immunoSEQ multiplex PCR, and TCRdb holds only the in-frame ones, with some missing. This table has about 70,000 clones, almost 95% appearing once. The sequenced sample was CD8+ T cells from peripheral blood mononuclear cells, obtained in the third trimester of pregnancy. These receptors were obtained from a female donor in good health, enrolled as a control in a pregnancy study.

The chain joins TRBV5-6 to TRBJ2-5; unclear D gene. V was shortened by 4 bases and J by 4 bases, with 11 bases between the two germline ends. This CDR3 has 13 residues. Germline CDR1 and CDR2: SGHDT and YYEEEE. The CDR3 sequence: CASSPRGGETQYF. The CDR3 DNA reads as TGTGCCAGCAGCCCACGTGGCGGAGAGACCCAGTACTTC.

CDR3 amino acids: CASSFRRVTEAFF. The CDR3 bases are TGTGCCAGCAGCTTTAGGAGGGTCACTGAAGCTTTCTTT. The chain has TRBV5-6 and TRBJ1-1; D is unclear. Germline lookup yields CDR1 SGHDT and CDR2 YYEEEE. The CDR3 has 13 residues. Trimming pared 2 bases from V and 4 bases from J, leaving 9 bases between.

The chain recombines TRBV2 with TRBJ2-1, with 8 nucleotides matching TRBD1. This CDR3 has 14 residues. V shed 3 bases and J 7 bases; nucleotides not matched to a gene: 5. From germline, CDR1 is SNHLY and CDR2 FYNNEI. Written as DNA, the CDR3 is TGTGCCAGCAGTGACAGGACAGGGCTTAATGAGCAGTTCTTC. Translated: CASSDRTGLNEQFF.

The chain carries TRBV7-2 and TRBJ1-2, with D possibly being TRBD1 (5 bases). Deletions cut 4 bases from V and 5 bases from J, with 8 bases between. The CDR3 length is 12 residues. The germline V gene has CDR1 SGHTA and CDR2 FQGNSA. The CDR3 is CASSSDSYGYTF. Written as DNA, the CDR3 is TGTGCCAGCAGCTCTGACAGTTATGGCTACACCTTC.

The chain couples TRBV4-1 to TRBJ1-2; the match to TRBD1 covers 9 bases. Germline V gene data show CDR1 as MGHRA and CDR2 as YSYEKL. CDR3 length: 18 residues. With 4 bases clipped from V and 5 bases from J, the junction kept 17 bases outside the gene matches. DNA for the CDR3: TGCGCCAGCAGCCCTCAACCAATACTCGGGACAGGGTCGTATGGCTACACCTTC. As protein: CASSPQPILGTGSYGYTF.

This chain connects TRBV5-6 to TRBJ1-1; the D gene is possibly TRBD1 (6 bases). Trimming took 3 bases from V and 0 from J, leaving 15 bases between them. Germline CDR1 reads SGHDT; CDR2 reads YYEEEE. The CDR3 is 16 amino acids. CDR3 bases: TGTGCCAGCAGCTACGTACCGGGACATATGAACACTGAAGCTTTCTTT. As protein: CASSYVPGHMNTEAFF.

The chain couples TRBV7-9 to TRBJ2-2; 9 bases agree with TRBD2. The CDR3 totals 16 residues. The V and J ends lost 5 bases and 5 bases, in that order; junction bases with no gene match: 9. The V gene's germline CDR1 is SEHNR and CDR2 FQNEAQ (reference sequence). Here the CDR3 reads CASSPSGGRETGELFF. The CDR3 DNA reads TGTGCCAGCAGCCCGAGCGGGGGGCGCGAAACCGGGGAGCTGTTTTTT. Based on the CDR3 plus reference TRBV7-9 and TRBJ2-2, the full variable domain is DTGVSQNPRHKITKRGQNVTFRCDPISEHNRLYWYRQTLGQGPEFLTYFQNEAQLEKSRLLSDRFSAERPKGSFSTLEIQRTEQGDSAMYLCASSPSGGRETGELFFGEGSRLTVL.

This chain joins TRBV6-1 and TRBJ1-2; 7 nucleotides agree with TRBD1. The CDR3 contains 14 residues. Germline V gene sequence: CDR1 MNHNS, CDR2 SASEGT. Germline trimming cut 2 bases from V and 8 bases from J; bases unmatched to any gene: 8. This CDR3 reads CASSELEGAEGYTF. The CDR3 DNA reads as TGTGCCAGCAGTGAACTAGAGGGGGCAGAGGGCTACACCTTC.

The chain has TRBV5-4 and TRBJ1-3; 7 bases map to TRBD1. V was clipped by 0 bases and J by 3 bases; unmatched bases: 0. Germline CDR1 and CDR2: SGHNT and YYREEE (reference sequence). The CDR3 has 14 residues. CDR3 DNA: TGTGCCAGCAGCTTGGACAGGGGTGGAAACACCATATATTTT. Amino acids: CASSLDRGGNTIYF.

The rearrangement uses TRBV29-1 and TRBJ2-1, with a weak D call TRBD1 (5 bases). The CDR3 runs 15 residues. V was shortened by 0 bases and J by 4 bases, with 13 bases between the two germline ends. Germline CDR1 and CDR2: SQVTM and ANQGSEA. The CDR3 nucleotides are TGCAGCGTTGAAGATCTATACAGGAGATACAATGAGCAGTTCTTC. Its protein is CSVEDLYRRYNEQFF.

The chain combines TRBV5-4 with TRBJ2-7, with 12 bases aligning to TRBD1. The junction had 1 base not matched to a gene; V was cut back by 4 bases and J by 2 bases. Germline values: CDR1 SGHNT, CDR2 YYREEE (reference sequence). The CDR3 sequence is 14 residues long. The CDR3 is CASSGDRGPYEQYF. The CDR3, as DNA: TGTGCCAGCAGCGGGGACAGGGGGCCCTACGAGCAGTACTTC.

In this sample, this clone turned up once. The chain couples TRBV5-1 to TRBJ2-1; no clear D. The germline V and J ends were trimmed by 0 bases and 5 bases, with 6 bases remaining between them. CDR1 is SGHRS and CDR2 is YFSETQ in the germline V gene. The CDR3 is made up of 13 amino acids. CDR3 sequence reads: CASSLAPDNEQFF. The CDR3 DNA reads TGCGCCAGCAGCTTGGCTCCAGACAATGAGCAGTTCTTC.

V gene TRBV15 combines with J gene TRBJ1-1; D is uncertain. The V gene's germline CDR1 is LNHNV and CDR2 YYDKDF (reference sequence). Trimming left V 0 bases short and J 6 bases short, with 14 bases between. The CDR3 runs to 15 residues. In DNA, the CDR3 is TGTGCCACCAGCAGAGAGAGGTTCGGGGTCGCTGAAGCTTTCTTT. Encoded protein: CATSRERFGVAEAFF.

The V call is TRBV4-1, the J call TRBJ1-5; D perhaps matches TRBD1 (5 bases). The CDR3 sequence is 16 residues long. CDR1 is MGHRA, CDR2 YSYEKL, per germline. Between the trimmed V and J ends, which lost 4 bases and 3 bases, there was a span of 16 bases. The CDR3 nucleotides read TGCGCCAGCAGCCCGGGACTCGGGACCCACAATCAGCCCCAGCATTTT. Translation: CASSPGLGTHNQPQHF.

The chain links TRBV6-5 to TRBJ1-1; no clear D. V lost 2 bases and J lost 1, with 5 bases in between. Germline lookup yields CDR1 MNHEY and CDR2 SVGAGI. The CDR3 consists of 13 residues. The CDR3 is CASSYGRNTEAFF. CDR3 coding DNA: TGTGCCAGCAGTTACGGCAGGAACACTGAAGCTTTCTTT.

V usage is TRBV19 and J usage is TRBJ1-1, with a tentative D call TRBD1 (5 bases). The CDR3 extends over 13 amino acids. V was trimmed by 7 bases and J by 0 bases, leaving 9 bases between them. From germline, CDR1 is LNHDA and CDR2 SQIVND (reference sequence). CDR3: CASTTTVNTEAFF. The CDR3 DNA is TGTGCCAGTACCACGACAGTGAACACTGAAGCTTTCTTT. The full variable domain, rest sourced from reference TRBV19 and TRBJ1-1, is DGGITQSPKYLFRKEGQNVTLSCEQNLNHDAMYWYRQDPGQGLRLIYYSQIVNDFQKGDIAEGYSVSREKKESFPLTVTSAQKNPTAFYLCASTTTVNTEAFFGQGTRLTVV.

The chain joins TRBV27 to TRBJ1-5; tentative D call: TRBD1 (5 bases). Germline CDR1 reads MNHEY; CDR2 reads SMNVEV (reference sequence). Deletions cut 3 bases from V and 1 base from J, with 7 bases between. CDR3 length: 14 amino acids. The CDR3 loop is CASSFQGSNQPQHF. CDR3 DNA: TGTGCCAGCAGTTTTCAGGGAAGCAATCAGCCCCAGCATTTT.

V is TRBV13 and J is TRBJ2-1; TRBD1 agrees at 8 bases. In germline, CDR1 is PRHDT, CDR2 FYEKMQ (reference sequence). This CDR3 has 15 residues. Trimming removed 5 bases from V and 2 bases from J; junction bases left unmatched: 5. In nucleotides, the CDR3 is TGTGCCAGCAGCACCGGGACAGGACCCTACAATGAGCAGTTCTTC. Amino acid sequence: CASSTGTGPYNEQFF.